This TCR beta chain originates from a study of T cell responses to AZD1222 COVID-19 vaccine. General study results and limits: Donor demographics were predominantly white British with a female majority; clonal diversity may be underestimated. Baseline seropositivity characterized only a handful of AZD1222 recipients.

Points on this clone: Its antigen remains unidentified.

TCRdb's copy holds only in-frame clones and misses some; the assay was immunoSEQ multiplex PCR. The data show over 110,000 clones, with roughly 90% seen just once and 1.6% held by the top ten. The germline CDR1 and CDR2 sequences are GTSNPN and SVGIG (reference sequence). The CDR3 runs to 11 residues. The V and J ends lost 5 bases and 4 bases respectively, with 8 bases between them. J is TRBJ1-2 and V is TRBV30, with D possibly being TRBD1 (6 bases). The material sequenced was peripheral blood, taken 28 days after the second AZD1222 dose. The clonotype was recovered from an adult who received the AZD1222 COVID-19 vaccine. The DNA of the CDR3 is TGTGCCTGGCAACAGGGCTATGGCTACACCTTC. Encoded protein: CAWQQGYGYTF.